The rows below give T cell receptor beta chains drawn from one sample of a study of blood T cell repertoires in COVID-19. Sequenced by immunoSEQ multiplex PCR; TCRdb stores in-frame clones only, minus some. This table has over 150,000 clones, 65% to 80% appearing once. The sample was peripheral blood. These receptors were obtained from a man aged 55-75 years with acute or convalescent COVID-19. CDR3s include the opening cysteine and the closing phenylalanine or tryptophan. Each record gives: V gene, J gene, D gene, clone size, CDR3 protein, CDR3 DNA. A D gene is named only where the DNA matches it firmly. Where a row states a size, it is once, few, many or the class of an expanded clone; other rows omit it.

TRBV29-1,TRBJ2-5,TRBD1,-,CSIKQTGDYLETQYF,TGCAGCATCAAGCAGACAGGGGATTATCTCGAGACCCAGTACTTC
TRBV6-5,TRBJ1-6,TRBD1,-,CASSYSPGTANSPLHF,TGTGCCAGCAGTTACTCGCCCGGGACAGCTAATTCACCCCTCCACTTT
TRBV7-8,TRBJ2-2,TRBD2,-,CASSFRTSRTGELFF,TGTGCCAGCAGTTTCCGGACTAGTCGGACCGGGGAGCTGTTTTTT
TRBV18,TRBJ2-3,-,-,CASSPVNFDSTDTQYF,TGTGCCAGCTCACCAGTAAACTTCGATAGTACAGATACGCAGTATTTT
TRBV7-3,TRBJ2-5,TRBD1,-,CASSLTPGGYQETQYF,TGTGCCAGCAGCTTAACACCAGGGGGTTACCAAGAGACCCAGTACTTC
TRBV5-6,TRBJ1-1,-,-,CASSLGPENTEAFF,TGTGCCAGCAGCTTGGGGCCAGAGAACACTGAAGCTTTCTTT
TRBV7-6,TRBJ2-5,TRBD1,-,CASSLPPGQQATQYF,TGTGCCAGCAGCTTGCCGCCGGGACAGCAGGCGACCCAGTACTTC
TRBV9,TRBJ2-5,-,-,CASSVAEVGTQYF,TGTGCCAGCAGCGTAGCCGAGGTGGGGACCCAGTACTTC
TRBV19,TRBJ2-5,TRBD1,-,CASSIRTGGETQYF,TGTGCCAGTAGTATAAGGACAGGGGGAGAGACCCAGTACTTC
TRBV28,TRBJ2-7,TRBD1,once,CASSVGGDRASYEQYF,TGTGCCAGCAGCGTTGGGGGAGACAGGGCCTCCTACGAGCAGTACTTC
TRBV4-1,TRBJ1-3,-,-,CASSLGGGNTIYF,TGCGCCAGCAGCCTGGGGGGAGGAAACACCATATATTTT
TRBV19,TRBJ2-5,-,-,CASSAGGNRAETQYF,TGTGCCAGTAGTGCCGGTGGTAACAGGGCAGAGACCCAGTACTTC
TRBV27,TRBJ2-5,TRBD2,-,CASSPGLAVQETQYF,TGTGCCAGCAGTCCGGGACTAGCGGTCCAAGAGACCCAGTACTTC
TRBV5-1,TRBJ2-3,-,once,CASSLDSRMTDTQYF,TGCGCCAGCAGCTTGGACAGTAGAATGACAGATACGCAGTATTTT
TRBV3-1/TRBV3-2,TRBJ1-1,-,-,CASSHEIGGTEAFF,TGTGCCAGCAGCCATGAGATAGGGGGCACTGAAGCTTTCTTT
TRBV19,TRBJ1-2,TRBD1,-,CASSTGTVLPGYTF,TGTGCCAGTAGTACCGGGACAGTTCTTCCGGGCTACACCTTC
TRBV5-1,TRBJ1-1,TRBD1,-,CASSTRTGGYTEAFF,TGCGCCAGCAGCACCCGGACAGGGGGTTACACTGAAGCTTTCTTT
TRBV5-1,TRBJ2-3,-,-,CASRRQAQETDTQYF,TGCGCCAGCAGAAGACAGGCCCAAGAGACAGATACGCAGTATTTT
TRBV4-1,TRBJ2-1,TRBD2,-,CASSPSGTSGGGSSYNEQFF,TGCGCCAGCAGCCCCTCCGGGACTAGCGGGGGTGGGAGCTCCTACAATGAGCAGTTCTTC
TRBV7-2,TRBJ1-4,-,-,CASSDRTTNEKLFF,TGTGCCAGCAGCGACAGGACCACTAATGAAAAACTGTTTTTT
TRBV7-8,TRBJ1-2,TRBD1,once,CASSRQGALRGGYTF,TGTGCCAGCAGCAGACAGGGGGCATTGCGGGGTGGCTACACCTTC